This T cell receptor (beta chain) was profiled in a study of blood T cells in healthy people across ages (dated by TCRdb to the mid-2010s). About the full investigation: Template switching captured roughly one uniquely barcoded TCR beta cDNA molecule per two T cells in model experiments. To track age-related changes in TCR beta repertoire diversity, the study relied on deep sequencing normalized with unique cDNA molecular identifiers. The donors were divided into four age groups: young (average around 15 years), middle-aged (approximately 42), aged (about 56) and long-lived (about 84). Two additional independent replicas of 1 million unique cDNA reads from the same blood draw were analyzed for two donors (one aged 18 to 30 and one aged 80 or older).

Broader findings and caveats from the paper: Conclusive comparison of naive and antigen-experienced compartments was prevented by the profiling of bulk unsorted PBMCs. The long-lived group showed more naive CD4+ T cells, fewer expanded clones and increased TCR diversity than the aged group, suggesting age selection. The CMV infection status of donors was not known, potentially confounding age-related changes in expanded clonotypes. As age increased, observed TCR beta diversity per million T cells dropped in a roughly linear way, and a significant reduction was already evident by age roughly 40. Estimates of total diversity based on one million sequenced T cells were considered lower bounds and underestimates. The percentage of naive T cells measured by flow cytometry correlated strongly with observed TCR beta diversity.

Donors were 40 or so systemically healthy Caucasian individuals from Russia aged roughly 6 to 100 years. Roughly 11 milliliters of peripheral blood were drawn from each donor into EDTA-treated Vacutainer tubes. Ficoll-Paque density-gradient centrifugation was used to isolate PBMCs, with at least 6 million per sample. Total RNA, at least 6 micrograms per sample, was extracted from PBMCs with Trizol reagent. For every donor, flow cytometry on a PBMC aliquot measured the percentage of naive CD45RAhigh/CD27high T cells. Library construction relied on 5' RACE. Sequencing used an Illumina HiSeq 2500. A second roughly 6 to 11 cycle PCR used a sample-barcoded 5' primer and a J-beta primer mix. A template-switch 5' adaptor carrying 12 random nucleotides introduced a unique molecular identifier onto each TCR beta cDNA molecule. Each sample yielded at least 3 million CDR3-containing paired-end reads. All of the RNA was converted into first-strand cDNA using the Mint cDNA synthesis kit, with a TRBC-specific oligonucleotide serving as the primer. All cDNA was treated with uracil-DNA glycosylase and then went through a first 18-cycle PCR with the universal primers M1SS and BC2_uni_R. Regarding the original processing steps: Normalization of each sample was performed by random selection of 1 million high-quality reads, each carrying a distinct molecular identifier. Instead of being binned into consensus sequences, reads that shared molecular identifiers were thrown out. MiTCR, with a Q25 quality threshold and the strictest error-elimination algorithm, was used for CDR3 identification, clonotype clustering and error correction. A nonparametric unseen species model using Euler transformation provided a lower-bound estimate of total TCR beta diversity. TCRdb itself trimmed the public reads at Q25 with fastp, ran MiXCR and retained productive beta chains. CDR3 protein sequences are deduplicated, and each keeps its most common genes and DNA. The V and J calls reflect TCRdb's pipeline rather than the authors' work. Recorded for this sample are fewer than 800,000 distinct CDR3 sequences; approximately 25% of them occurred a single time. The top ten hold just under 9.5% of the sample.

A note on this clonotype: Its antigen target is currently unknown. Base qualities are not recorded, but no much larger clone differs from it by a single base.

Including cysteine and phenylalanine, the CDR3 has 16 amino acids. Only the CDR3 part of the read is kept: 48 bases, read in frame from the first base. V is clipped by 2 bases and J by 4 bases, and the sequence between their germline boundaries is 17 bases long. Looking up the germline V gene yields CDR1 SNHLY and CDR2 FYNNEI. These same data were also listed under a study on T cells of mothers and their children. That second report states: Nine systemically healthy Caucasian individuals served as donors, namely three mothers together with their six children. cDNA synthesis consumed the entire amount of extracted RNA, loaded at about 1.5 ug RNA in each 15 ul reaction. In the second PCR, sample barcodes and 2-4 random nucleotides were introduced via the M1S primer. More than 8 million TCR beta CDR3 reads were obtained from each mother, and about 3 million reads were obtained from each child. Thymic selection shapes the output of TCR recombination in a similar way in related and unrelated pairs, and inherited differences have a minor effect. Normalized repertoire overlap was always found to be slightly, but never significantly, higher in related mother-child pairs than in unrelated mother-child pairs. With a sensitivity of approximately 92 clones per million clonotypes, no persistent microchimeric T cell clones were detected. To look for features that set related mother-child pairs apart from unrelated individuals, the researchers ran deep NGS to compare the TCR beta repertoires of mothers and children. On average, the children were roughly 11 +/- 4 years old, while the mothers were around 42 +/- 4 years old. After adapters were ligated using NEBNext reagents, the libraries underwent 100+100 nt paired-end sequencing on an Illumina HiSeq 2000. Mother and child libraries were prepared a month apart and sequenced in separate runs to prevent cross-contamination. Between 500,000 and 2,000,000 distinct TCR beta clonotypes were identified per donor. Naive TCR beta clonotypes were estimated from low-frequency clonotypes matched to each donor's FACS-determined naive share, without sorting.

The material sequenced was blood. Recombination connected TRBV2 to TRBJ2-5, with the D gene uncertain. The receptor comes from a boy aged 5-17 years in good health. For the CDR3, the sequence is CASSEPVEGRGETQYF. The nucleotide sequence is given as TGTGCCAGCAGTGAACCGGTCGAAGGTAGAGGAGAGACCCAGTACTTC.